The T cell receptor (beta chain) under discussion was sequenced for a study of T cells expressing NK-cell markers. Following a re-call of the 5' RACE reads, TCRdb has one entry per CDR3 protein and lacks DNA. This sample's clone table lists almost 450,000 distinct CDR3 sequences. Germline V gene lookup returns CDR1 SGHAT and CDR2 FQNNGV. The CDR3 spans 14 residues. The V and J genes are TRBV11-2 and TRBJ1-2; without DNA, the TCRdb call of TRBD1 cannot be checked. Sequencing was performed on blood T cells: a sorted CD56 or NKG2C T cell subset, CD4+ or CD8+ T cells, or bulk PBMC T cells (not recorded which). The clonotype originates from a woman aged 18 to 75 in good health. This CDR3 reads CASRTQGHQYGYTF.